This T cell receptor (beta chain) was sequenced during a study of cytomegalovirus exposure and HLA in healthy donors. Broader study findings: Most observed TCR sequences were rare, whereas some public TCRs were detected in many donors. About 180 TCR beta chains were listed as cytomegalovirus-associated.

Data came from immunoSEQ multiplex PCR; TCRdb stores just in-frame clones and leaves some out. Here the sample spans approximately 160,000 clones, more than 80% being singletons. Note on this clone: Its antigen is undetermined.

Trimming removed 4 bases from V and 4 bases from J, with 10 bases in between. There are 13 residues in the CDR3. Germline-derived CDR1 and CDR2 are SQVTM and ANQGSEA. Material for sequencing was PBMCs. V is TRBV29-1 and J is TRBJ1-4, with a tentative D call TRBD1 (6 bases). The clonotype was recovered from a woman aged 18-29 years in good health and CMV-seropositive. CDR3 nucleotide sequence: TGCAGCGTTGGGACAGCTCATAATGAAAAACTGTTTTTT. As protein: CSVGTAHNEKLFF.